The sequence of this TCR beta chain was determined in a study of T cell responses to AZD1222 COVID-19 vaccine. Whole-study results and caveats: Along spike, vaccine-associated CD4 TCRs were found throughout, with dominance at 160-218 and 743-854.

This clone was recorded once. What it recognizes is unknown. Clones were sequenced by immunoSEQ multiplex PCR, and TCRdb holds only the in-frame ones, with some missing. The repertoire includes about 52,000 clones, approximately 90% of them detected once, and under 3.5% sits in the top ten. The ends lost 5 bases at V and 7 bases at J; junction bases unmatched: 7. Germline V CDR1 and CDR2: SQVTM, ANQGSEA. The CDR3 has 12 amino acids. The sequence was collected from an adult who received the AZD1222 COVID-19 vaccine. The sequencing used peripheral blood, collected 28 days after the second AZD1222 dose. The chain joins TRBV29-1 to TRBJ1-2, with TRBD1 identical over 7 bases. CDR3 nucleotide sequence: TGCAGCGTTTACAGGGGTGGAGCTGGCTACACCTTC. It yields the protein CSVYRGGAGYTF.